This T cell receptor beta chain was sequenced during a study of neurological immune-mediated disorders. General study points: In HTLV-1-associated myelopathy, TCR clonal expansion was greatest, and in multiple sclerosis it was least, below healthy controls. Subjects shared no identical expanded-clone CDR3 amino acid sequences, suggesting private TCR-beta repertoires in all groups. Phylogenetically, 18 of 34 multiple sclerosis patients' repertoires fell into one related-CDR3 cluster, a possible signature.

This clonotype occurred many times. What it binds is not known. With 10-nucleotide random UMIs, 5'RACE was used to make the cDNA. TCRdb re-derived calls from the 5' RACE reads in MiXCR, one entry per CDR3 protein. Of about 70,000 distinct CDR3 sequences in the sample, 3.2% were seen once. CDR3 length equals 16 residues. Trimming took 5 bases from V and 0 from J, leaving 14 bases between them. Germline CDR1 and CDR2: SEHNR and FQNEAQ (reference sequence). This chain joins TRBV7-9 and TRBJ2-1; the D gene is possibly TRBD2 (5 bases). This clonotype originated in a woman between 50 and 59 years old with multiple sclerosis. Material: PBMCs. The CDR3, as DNA: TGTGCCAGCAGCGGAAGGCCTGGAGGCTCCTACAATGAGCAGTTCTTC. Residues: CASSGRPGGSYNEQFF.